A selection of T cell receptor beta chains follows, all from one sample in a study of immune cell composition in non-small cell lung cancer. The assay was immunoSEQ multiplex PCR, and TCRdb's table has in-frame clones only and misses some. The sample carries thousands of clones, 85% recorded once. The sequenced sample consisted of lung tumor tissue. The receptor set was obtained from a human donor with non-small cell lung cancer. CDR3s include the opening cysteine and the closing phenylalanine or tryptophan. Each record gives: V gene, clone size, D gene, J gene, CDR3 DNA, CDR3 protein. D genes are given only for firm matches. Expanded clones get a size class; other rows say once, few or many, or leave the size out.

TRBV11-3	NA	NA	TRBJ2-7	TGTGCCAGCAGCTTAACGCCCAGCTCCTACGAGCAGTACTTC	CASSLTPSSYEQYF
TRBV30	NA	TRBD1	TRBJ1-2	TGTGCCTGGATGGTTGGGGACAGGGGGCCGACTTATGGCTACACCTTC	CAWMVGDRGPTYGYTF
TRBV7-2	once	TRBD1	TRBJ1-2	TGTGCCAGCAGCCCCCGACAGGGCTATGGCTACACCTTC	CASSPRQGYGYTF
TRBV5-1	NA	NA	TRBJ1-6	TGCGCCAGCAGCTCGGATCAGGCGTCTGGCTCACCCCTCCACTTT	CASSSDQASGSPLHF
TRBV28	NA	NA	TRBJ2-7	TGTGCCAGCTATCGACCAGGCTCCTACGAGCAGTACTTC	CASYRPGSYEQYF
TRBV7-8	NA	NA	TRBJ2-5	TGTGCCAGCAGCTTTCTTCCAGACTCGACTCAAGAGACCCAGTACTTC	CASSFLPDSTQETQYF
TRBV28	NA	TRBD1	TRBJ1-6	TGTGCCAGCAGTTTATGGACAGCAGGGGGTTCACCCCTCCACTTT	CASSLWTAGGSPLHF
TRBV29-1	NA	NA	TRBJ2-7	TGCAGCGTTCTAGACAGGCAGGGGATCTACGAGCAGTACTTC	CSVLDRQGIYEQYF
TRBV30	NA	TRBD1	TRBJ2-1	TGTGCCTGGGCCAGGGGACAGGGAGATAGGAATGAGCAGTTCTTC	CAWARGQGDRNEQFF
TRBV7-9	once	NA	TRBJ2-1	TGTGCCAGCAGCCCCCTGCGGGGTGAGCAGTTCTTC	CASSPLRGEQFF
TRBV7-3	NA	NA	TRBJ2-3	TGTGCCAGCAGCTTAATAGGGGGAGGGCTAGCAGATACGCAGTATTTT	CASSLIGGGLADTQYF
TRBV11-2	NA	NA	TRBJ1-1	TGTGCCAGCAGCCCACGAATAAGTAGGAACACTGAAGCTTTCTTT	CASSPRISRNTEAFF
TRBV5-4	NA	TRBD1	TRBJ1-3	TGTGCCAGCAGCTTGGGTGGAGGGGGCATCTCTGGAAACACCATATATTTT	CASSLGGGGISGNTIYF
TRBV5-6	NA	TRBD1	TRBJ1-1	TGTGCCAGCAGCTTTGACAGGGCCGGGACTGAAGCTTTCTTT	CASSFDRAGTEAFF
TRBV18	NA	NA	TRBJ1-1	TGTGCCAGCTCACCACACGACAGGCTTGGGAACACTGAAGCTTTCTTT	CASSPHDRLGNTEAFF
TRBV28	once	NA	TRBJ1-6	TGTGCCAGCAGTTTAGGAGTAAATAATTCACCCCTCCACTTT	CASSLGVNNSPLHF
TRBV19	NA	TRBD1	TRBJ1-1	TGTGCCAGTAGTGTGGGACAGGGAAGTGAAGCTTTCTTT	CASSVGQGSEAFF
TRBV7-3	NA	NA	TRBJ1-1	TGTGCCAGCAGCAGGGGGACGGCCTACACTGAAGCTTTCTTT	CASSRGTAYTEAFF
TRBV6-6	few	TRBD2	TRBJ2-5	TGTGCCAGCACGGGGGGTGAGACCCAGTACTTC	CASTGGETQYF
TRBV18	NA	NA	TRBJ1-1	TGTGCCAGCTCACCACCAAACAGCTTGCTGAACACTGAAGCTTTCTTT	CASSPPNSLLNTEAFF
TRBV15	NA	TRBD1	TRBJ2-2	TGTGCCACCAGCAACCCGGGACAGGGGATGGGCACCGGGGAGCTGTTTTTT	CATSNPGQGMGTGELFF
TRBV5-8	NA	TRBD1	TRBJ1-2	TGTGCCAGCAGCTTGGCGCAGGGGACAGGGGTACTGCATGGCTACACCTTC	CASSLAQGTGVLHGYTF
TRBV19	NA	NA	TRBJ2-2	TGTGCCAGTAGTATGTCCGGGAACACCGGGGAGCTGTTTTTT	CASSMSGNTGELFF
TRBV19	NA	TRBD2	TRBJ2-3	TGTGCCAGTAGTATATCCAGCGGGAGAGGTCATACGCAGTATTTT	CASSISSGRGHTQYF
TRBV4-2	NA	NA	TRBJ2-5	TGTGCCAGCAGCCAAGAGGAATACCAGGATCAAGAGACCCAGTACTTC	CASSQEEYQDQETQYF
TRBV29-1	NA	TRBD1	TRBJ1-2	TGCAGCGTTCCAAGGACAGGGACTAACTATGGCTACACCTTC	CSVPRTGTNYGYTF
TRBV5-5	NA	TRBD1	TRBJ1-1	TGTGCCAGCAGGGCAGGGGGCGGCACTGAAGCTTTCTTT	CASRAGGGTEAFF
TRBV7-2	NA	NA	TRBJ1-2	TGTGCCAGCAGCTTCCAGTCTTATGGCTACACCTTC	CASSFQSYGYTF
TRBV10-3	NA	NA	TRBJ1-2	TGTGCCATCAGTGGAGAACTGGTGGGCTACACCTTC	CAISGELVGYTF
TRBV28	NA	TRBD1	TRBJ2-3	TGTGCCAGCAGTTTGGGACAGGGCGATACGCAGTATTTT	CASSLGQGDTQYF
TRBV25-1	few	TRBD2	TRBJ2-7	TGTGCCAGCAGTGAATGGGTGCCTAGCGGCTCCTACGAGCAGTACTTC	CASSEWVPSGSYEQYF
TRBV7-7	NA	NA	TRBJ2-2	TGTGCTAGCAGCTTAGCTTTAGGAGGCACCGGGGAGCTGTTTTTT	CASSLALGGTGELFF
TRBV4-1	NA	NA	TRBJ1-1	TGCGCCAGCAGCCAATTCTCCCAGGGGCCTCATCGGGTTGCTTTCTTT	CASSQFSQGPHRVAFF
TRBV5-1	NA	NA	TRBJ1-2	TGCGCCAGCAGCTTACAAGGGGAGGTGGCCTATGGCTACACCTTC	CASSLQGEVAYGYTF
TRBV11-2	NA	TRBD2	TRBJ2-7	TGTGCCAGCAGTCGTACCGGGACTAGCGGCTCCTACGAGCAGTACTTC	CASSRTGTSGSYEQYF
TRBV28	NA	TRBD1	TRBJ2-2	TGTGCCAGCAGTTTAGGCGGACAGGCCCCCGGGGAGCTGTTTTTT	CASSLGGQAPGELFF
TRBV19	once	NA	TRBJ1-3	TGTGCCAGTAGTTTTGGCAGGGGCACTGTCGACACCATATATTTT	CASSFGRGTVDTIYF
TRBV9	NA	TRBD2	TRBJ2-1	TGTGCCAGCCCCCCTGTTGGTAGCGGGCGCATAGGGAATGAGCAGTTCTTC	CASPPVGSGRIGNEQFF
TRBV30	NA	NA	TRBJ2-7	TGTGCCTGGAGTGTGGCCCACGAGCAGTACTTC	CAWSVAHEQYF
TRBV5-4	NA	NA	TRBJ1-1	TGTGCCAGCACCTCAAGTTTTCGGGGAAATGAAGCTTTCTTT	CASTSSFRGNEAFF
TRBV27	NA	NA	TRBJ2-2	TGTGCCAGCAGTCCAACGGGGTACGGGGAGCTGTTTTTT	CASSPTGYGELFF
TRBV28	NA	NA	TRBJ1-3	TGTGCCAGCAGTTCACAGGCCTCTGGAAACACCATATATTTT	CASSSQASGNTIYF
TRBV7-9	NA	TRBD2	TRBJ2-7	TGTGCCAGCAGCGGACCGTGGGGGACTAGCGGGAGGGCCACTTACGAGCAGTACTTC	CASSGPWGTSGRATYEQYF
TRBV7-3	NA	NA	TRBJ2-7	TGTGCCAGCAGCCGTCGCCTGCGGGACGAGCAGTACTTC	CASSRRLRDEQYF
TRBV7-2	NA	TRBD2	TRBJ2-3	TGTGCCAGCAGCTTTCCAGCGGGAAACACAGATACGCAGTATTTT	CASSFPAGNTDTQYF
TRBV28	NA	NA	TRBJ1-1	TGTGCCAGCAAACCAGTGAACACTGAAGCTTTCTTT	CASKPVNTEAFF
TRBV5-5	NA	NA	TRBJ2-1	TGTGCCAGCAGTGCCCTCAGGGATCTCTGGAATGAGCAGTTCTTC	CASSALRDLWNEQFF
TRBV11-3	NA	TRBD1	TRBJ2-1	TGTGCCAGCAGCTGGCGGGACAGGGGCGATGAGCAGTTCTTC	CASSWRDRGDEQFF
TRBV7-9	once	NA	TRBJ2-3	TGTGCCAGCAGCTCCTGGGCTCGCACAGATACGCAGTATTTT	CASSSWARTDTQYF
TRBV7-6	NA	NA	TRBJ2-1	TGTGCCAGCAGCTTTCAGACAGCCCGCTTGGGCAATGAGCAGTTCTTC	CASSFQTARLGNEQFF
TRBV28	NA	TRBD1	TRBJ2-7	TGTGCCAGCAGTCCGGTCGGACAGGAACGATCCTACGAGCAGTACTTC	CASSPVGQERSYEQYF
TRBV7-2	few	NA	TRBJ1-1	TGTGCCAGCAGCTTAGGCATCGGGAACACTGAAGCTTTCTTT	CASSLGIGNTEAFF
TRBV9	NA	TRBD1	TRBJ1-4	TGTGCCAGCAGCACCCACAGGGGGCCCCTTAATGAAAAACTGTTTTTT	CASSTHRGPLNEKLFF
TRBV11-1	NA	NA	TRBJ2-3	TGTGCCAGCAGCTTGCGGGCTAGCCGGGATACGCAGTATTTT	CASSLRASRDTQYF